Listed below are T cell receptor beta chains from one sample, sequenced in a study of shared clonotypes between healthy human individuals. Sequenced by immunoSEQ multiplex PCR; TCRdb stores in-frame clones only, minus some. The sample holds 760,000 or so clones; about 96% are singletons and the top ten take 0.2% to 0.25%. The specimen was naive CD8+ T cells sorted from blood. These receptor sequences come from a young man in good health. The CDR3 runs from the conserved cysteine through the conserved F or W. Fields, in order: D gene, J gene, V gene, CDR3 DNA, CDR3 protein. D genes are given only for firm matches.

TRBD2	TRBJ2-1	TRBV5-1	TGCGCCAGCAGCGCGGGACTAGCGGGAGCGGGAAATGAGCAGTTCTTC	CASSAGLAGAGNEQFF
NA	TRBJ2-3	TRBV19	TGTGCCAGTAGTACTCGAGGGGAAGATACGCAGTATTTT	CASSTRGEDTQYF
NA	TRBJ2-2	TRBV30	TGTGCCTGGAGCCAGTGGAACAGAGCCGGGGAGCTGTTTTTT	CAWSQWNRAGELFF
NA	TRBJ2-3	TRBV27	TGTGCCAGCAGACCACTCTCCGGCCGGAGCACAGATACGCAGTATTTT	CASRPLSGRSTDTQYF
NA	TRBJ2-2	TRBV7-9	TGTGCCAGCAGCCACCGTACCGGGGAGCTGTTTTTT	CASSHRTGELFF
NA	TRBJ2-2	TRBV15	TGTGCCACCAGCAAGTCCAAGGCCGGCGGGGAGCTGTTTTTT	CATSKSKAGGELFF
NA	TRBJ2-7	TRBV27	TGTGCCAGCAGCGTAAGGCGCAAGTACGAGCAGTACTTC	CASSVRRKYEQYF
TRBD2	TRBJ2-3	TRBV27	TGTGCCAGCAGTTTAAGACTAGCGGGAGGTCCAGATACGCAGTATTTT	CASSLRLAGGPDTQYF
NA	TRBJ1-5	TRBV4-1	TGCGCCAGCAGCGCTGCGGGGAATCAGCCCCAGCATTTT	CASSAAGNQPQHF
NA	TRBJ2-7	TRBV7-9	TGTGCCAGCAGCACCAGCTCCTACGAGCAGTACTTC	CASSTSSYEQYF